The rows below give T cell receptor beta chains drawn from one sample of a study of metastatic and nonmetastatic thyroid tumors. Using MiXCR, TCRdb re-called clones from the PCR reads. The sample holds around 35,000 clones, 15% to 20% seen once. Sample: blood. Receptors originate from a female donor with papillary thyroid cancer or a benign thyroid nodule (not recorded which). Some clones in this sample may be carry-over from other donors' samples. Both conserved end residues are part of each CDR3. D genes are given only for firm matches. Clone sizes are given selectively: once, few, many, or a class where the clone is expanded.

>TRBJ2-1|TRBD2|TRBV10-1|-
CASSRWETSWRYNEQFF
TGCGCCAGCAGTAGGTGGGAGACTAGCTGGAGATACAATGAGCAGTTCTTC
>TRBJ2-7|-|TRBV6-4|-
CASSDGSRSYEQYF
TGTGCCAGCAGTGACGGGTCTCGTTCCTACGAGCAGTACTTC
>TRBJ2-7|-|TRBV6-1|-
CSSSEFEVGEQYF
TGTTCCAGCAGTGAATTTGAGGTTGGTGAGCAGTATTTC
>TRBJ2-3|TRBD2|TRBV6-4|few
CASSEIAGEDTQYF
TGTGCCAGCAGTGAAATAGCGGGAGAAGATACGCAGTATTTT
>TRBJ1-4|-|TRBV27|many
CASTGGNNEKLFF
TGTGCCAGCACTGGAGGGAACAATGAAAAACTGTTTTTT
>TRBJ2-7|-|TRBV19|-
CASSEWLGATSYEQYF
TGTGCCAGTAGTGAGTGGTTAGGGGCGACCTCCTACGAGCAGTACTTC
>TRBJ1-1|-|TRBV12-3/TRBV12-4|many
CASSLIMAGNTEAFF
TGTGCCAGCAGTTTAATCATGGCCGGGAACACTGAAGCTTTCTTT
>TRBJ2-1|TRBD2|TRBV4-2|many
CASSYGLAPLTEQFF
TGTGCCAGCAGCTACGGACTAGCGCCACTAACTGAGCAGTTCTTC
>TRBJ1-5|-|TRBV10-3|medium-sized
CAISVGREGGQPQHF
TGTGCCATCAGTGTCGGTAGGGAGGGCGGTCAGCCCCAGCATTTT
>TRBJ2-3|TRBD2|TRBV15|medium-sized
CATSRDTLAGSSTDTQYF
TGTGCCACCAGCAGAGATACACTAGCGGGATCTAGCACAGATACGCAGTATTTT
>TRBJ1-4|-|TRBV4-2|many
CASSQEGTTNEKLFF
TGTGCCAGCAGCCAAGAAGGGACCACTAATGAAAAACTGTTTTTT
>TRBJ2-5|TRBD2|TRBV4-3|-
CASSPRASGRARETQYF
TGCGCCAGCAGCCCCCGGGCTAGCGGGAGGGCCAGAGAGACCCAGTACTTC
>TRBJ1-2|-|TRBV20-1|many
CSARGQLANYGYTF
TGCAGTGCTAGAGGACAGTTAGCTAACTATGGCTACACCTTC
>TRBJ2-3|-|TRBV3-1|many
CASSQVGLKHGTQYF
TGTGCCAGCAGCCAAGTGGGTCTGAAACACGGTACGCAGTATTTT
>TRBJ2-7|TRBD2|TRBV6-2/TRBV6-3|many
CASRGSGRMYEQYF
TGTGCCAGCAGAGGTAGCGGGAGGATGTACGAGCAGTACTTC
>TRBJ1-3|-|TRBV11-1|-
CASSFYQPSSGNTIYF
TGTGCCAGCAGCTTTTACCAACCCTCATCTGGAAACACCATATATTTT
>TRBJ2-3|-|TRBV6-2/TRBV6-3|few
CASSPRLEGTQYF
TGTGCCAGCAGTCCTAGACTCGAAGGTACGCAGTATTTT
>TRBJ1-1|-|TRBV20-1|many
CSARDSRQGTEAFF
TGCAGTGCTAGAGATAGTCGGCAGGGGACTGAAGCTTTCTTT
>TRBJ2-7|-|TRBV11-2|many
CASRTRGHLYEQYF
TGTGCCAGCAGGACCCGGGGCCATTTATACGAGCAGTACTTC
>TRBJ2-3|-|TRBV5-1|many
CASSLRGLQYF
TGCGCCAGCAGCTTACGGGGGTTGCAGTATTTT
>TRBJ1-4|TRBD1|TRBV2|many
CASRDLDRATNEKLFF
TGTGCCAGCAGGGATCTGGACAGGGCGACTAATGAAAAACTGTTTTTT
>TRBJ2-7|-|TRBV9|-
CASTVRQPTYEQYF
TGTGCCAGCACCGTAAGGCAGCCAACCTACGAGCAGTACTTC